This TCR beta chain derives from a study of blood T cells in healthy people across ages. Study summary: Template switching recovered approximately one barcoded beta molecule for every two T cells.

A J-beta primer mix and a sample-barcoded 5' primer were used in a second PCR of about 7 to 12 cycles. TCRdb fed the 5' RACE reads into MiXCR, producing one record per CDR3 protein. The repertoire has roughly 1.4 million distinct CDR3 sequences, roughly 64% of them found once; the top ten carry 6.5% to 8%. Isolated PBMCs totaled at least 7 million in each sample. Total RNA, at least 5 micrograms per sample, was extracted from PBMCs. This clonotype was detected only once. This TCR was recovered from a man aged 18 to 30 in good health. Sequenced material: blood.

The CDR3: CASSLLTAVYNEQFF. The CDR3, as DNA: TGTGCCAGCAGTTTATTGACAGCAGTCTACAATGAGCAGTTCTTC. The chain carries TRBV28 and TRBJ2-1, with a tentative D call TRBD1 (5 bases). The CDR3 has 15 amino acids. Germline V gene sequence: CDR1 MDHEN, CDR2 SYDVKM. V was pared by 1 base and J by 3 bases, with 10 bases between.